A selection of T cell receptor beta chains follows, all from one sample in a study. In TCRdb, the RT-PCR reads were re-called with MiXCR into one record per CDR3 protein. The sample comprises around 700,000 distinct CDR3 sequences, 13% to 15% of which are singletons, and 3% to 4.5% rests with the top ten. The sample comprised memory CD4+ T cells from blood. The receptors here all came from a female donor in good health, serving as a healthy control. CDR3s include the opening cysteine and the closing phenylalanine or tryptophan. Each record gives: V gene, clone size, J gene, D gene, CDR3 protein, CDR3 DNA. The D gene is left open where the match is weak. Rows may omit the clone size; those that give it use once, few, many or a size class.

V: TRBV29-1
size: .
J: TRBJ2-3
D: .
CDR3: CSVDRPGVESDTQYF
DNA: TGCAGCGTTGATCGACCGGGAGTTGAGTCAGATACGCAGTATTTT

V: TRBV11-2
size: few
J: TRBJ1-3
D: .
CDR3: CASSAKQAHSGNTIYF
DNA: TGTGCCAGCAGCGCAAAACAGGCCCACTCTGGAAACACCATATATTTT

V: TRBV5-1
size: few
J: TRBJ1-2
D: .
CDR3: CASKISSENYGYTF
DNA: TGCGCCAGCAAAATTAGCAGCGAAAACTATGGCTACACCTTC

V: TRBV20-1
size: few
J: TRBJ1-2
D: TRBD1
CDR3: CSAREATGTFGGYTF
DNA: TGCAGTGCTAGAGAAGCGACAGGGACTTTTGGTGGCTACACCTTC

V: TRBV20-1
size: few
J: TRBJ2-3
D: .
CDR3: CSPIRARADRVSTDTQYF
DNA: TGCAGTCCCATTAGAGCCAGGGCCGATCGTGTTAGCACAGATACGCAGTATTTT

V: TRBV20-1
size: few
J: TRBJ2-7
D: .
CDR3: CSARDNKASYEQYF
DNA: TGCAGTGCTAGAGATAACAAAGCCTCCTACGAGCAGTACTTC

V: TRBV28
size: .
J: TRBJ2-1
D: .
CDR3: CASTAGGVSYNEQFF
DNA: TGTGCCAGCACCGCCGGAGGGGTTTCCTACAATGAGCAGTTCTTC

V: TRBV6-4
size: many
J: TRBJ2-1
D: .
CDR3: CASSAGGDINEQFF
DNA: TGTGCCAGCAGTGCGGGCGGGGATATCAATGAGCAGTTCTTC

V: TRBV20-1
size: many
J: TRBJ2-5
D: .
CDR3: CSADTGTTRHF
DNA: TGCAGTGCTGATACCGGGACAACAAGGCACTTC

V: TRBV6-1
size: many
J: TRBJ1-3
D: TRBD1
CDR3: CASRPGQGGNTIYF
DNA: TGTGCCAGCAGACCGGGACAGGGTGGAAACACCATATATTTT

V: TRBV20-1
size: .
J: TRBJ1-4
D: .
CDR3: CSARDHRDGPKLFF
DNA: TGCAGTGCTAGAGACCACCGGGACGGACCGAAACTGTTTTTT

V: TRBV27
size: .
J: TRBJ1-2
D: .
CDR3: CASSFAGAYGYTF
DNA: TGTGCCAGCAGTTTTGCAGGGGCCTATGGCTACACCTTC

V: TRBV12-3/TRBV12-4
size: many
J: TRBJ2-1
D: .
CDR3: CASSFFGAGSYNEQFF
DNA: TGTGCCAGCAGTTTTTTTGGGGCGGGTTCCTACAATGAGCAGTTCTTC

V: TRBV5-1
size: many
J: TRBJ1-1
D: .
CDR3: CASSLEQGATEAFF
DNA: TGCGCCAGCAGCTTGGAACAGGGTGCAACTGAAGCTTTCTTT

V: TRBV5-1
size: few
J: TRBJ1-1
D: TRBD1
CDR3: CASSLGDRLMNTEAFF
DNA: TGCGCCAGCAGCTTGGGGGACAGACTTATGAACACTGAAGCTTTCTTT

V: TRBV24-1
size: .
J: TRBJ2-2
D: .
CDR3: CATSETGPNTGELFF
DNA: TGTGCCACCAGTGAGACGGGCCCAAACACCGGGGAGCTGTTTTTT

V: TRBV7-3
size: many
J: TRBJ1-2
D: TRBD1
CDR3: CASSFDRGGSGYTF
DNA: TGTGCCAGCAGCTTCGACAGGGGAGGGAGTGGCTACACCTTC

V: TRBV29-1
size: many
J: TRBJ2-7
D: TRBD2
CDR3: CSVEALAGLPGEQYF
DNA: TGCAGCGTTGAGGCCCTAGCGGGATTACCGGGCGAGCAGTACTTC

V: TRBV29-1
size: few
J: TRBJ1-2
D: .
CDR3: CSVEDPQRGYSFNYGYTF
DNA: TGCAGCGTTGAAGATCCTCAGAGGGGGTACTCCTTTAACTATGGCTACACCTTC

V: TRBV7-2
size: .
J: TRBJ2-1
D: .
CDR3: CASSFIYNEQFF
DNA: TGTGCCAGCAGCTTCATCTACAATGAGCAGTTCTTC

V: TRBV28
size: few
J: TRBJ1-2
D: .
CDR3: CASSGTGSGYTF
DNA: TGTGCCAGCAGTGGGACCGGGTCTGGCTACACCTTC

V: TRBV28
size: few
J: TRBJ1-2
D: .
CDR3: CASSWAGPEGYTF
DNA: TGTGCCAGCAGTTGGGCAGGCCCGGAGGGCTACACCTTC

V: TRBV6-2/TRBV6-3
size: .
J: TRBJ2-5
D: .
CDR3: CASSSATPQETQYF
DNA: TGTGCCAGCAGTAGTGCCACACCTCAAGAGACCCAGTACTTC

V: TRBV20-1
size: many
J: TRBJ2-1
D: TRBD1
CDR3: CSANRDRADNEQFF
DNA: TGCAGTGCAAACCGGGACAGGGCCGACAATGAGCAGTTCTTC

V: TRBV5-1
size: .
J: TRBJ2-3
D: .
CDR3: CASTLGVRTDTQYF
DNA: TGCGCCAGCACCCTGGGCGTCCGCACAGATACGCAGTATTTT

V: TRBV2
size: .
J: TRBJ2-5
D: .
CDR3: CASTRNLIGEPQYF
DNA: TGTGCCAGCACCCGGAACCTAATCGGCGAGCCCCAGTACTTC

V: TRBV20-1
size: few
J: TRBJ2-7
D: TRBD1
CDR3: CSATYGTASYEQYF
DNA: TGCAGTGCTACTTACGGGACAGCATCCTACGAGCAGTACTTC

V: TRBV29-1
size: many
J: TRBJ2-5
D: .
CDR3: CSVEPDWTLKTQYF
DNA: TGCAGCGTTGAGCCCGATTGGACTTTGAAGACCCAGTACTTC

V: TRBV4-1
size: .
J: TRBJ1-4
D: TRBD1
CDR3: CASRGTGFGEKLFF
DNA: TGCGCCAGCAGGGGGACAGGGTTCGGTGAAAAACTGTTTTTT

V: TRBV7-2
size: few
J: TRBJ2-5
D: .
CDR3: CASSTPGLQETQYF
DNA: TGTGCCAGCAGCACACCGGGCCTCCAAGAGACCCAGTACTTC

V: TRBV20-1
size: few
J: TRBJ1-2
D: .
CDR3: CSAHDYGYTF
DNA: TGCAGTGCCCACGACTATGGCTACACCTTC

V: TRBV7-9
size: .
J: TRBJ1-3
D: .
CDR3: CASSPSGTFSGNTIYF
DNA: TGTGCCAGCAGCCCTAGCGGGACGTTCTCTGGAAACACCATATATTTT

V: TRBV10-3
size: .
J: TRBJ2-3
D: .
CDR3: CAISVRGDTQYF
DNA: TGTGCCATCAGTGTTAGAGGAGATACGCAGTATTTT

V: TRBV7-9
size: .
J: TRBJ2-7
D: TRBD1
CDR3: CASSLGQGDLYF
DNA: TGTGCCAGCAGCCTGGGACAGGGTGATTTATACTTC

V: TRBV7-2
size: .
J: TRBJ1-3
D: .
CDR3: CASSLVRPPGNTIYF
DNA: TGTGCCAGCAGCTTAGTTCGTCCGCCGGGAAACACCATATATTTT

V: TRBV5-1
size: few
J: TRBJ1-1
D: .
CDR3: CASSDAQPNTEAFF
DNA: TGCGCCAGCAGTGATGCCCAACCGAACACTGAAGCTTTCTTT

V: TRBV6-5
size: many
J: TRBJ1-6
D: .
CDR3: CASRGQRDSPLHF
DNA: TGTGCCAGCAGAGGACAGCGGGATTCACCCCTCCACTTT

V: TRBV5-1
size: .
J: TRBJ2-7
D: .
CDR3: CASSLDAGDVYEQYF
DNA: TGCGCCAGCAGCTTGGATGCAGGGGACGTATACGAGCAGTACTTC

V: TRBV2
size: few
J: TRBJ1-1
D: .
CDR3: CASSDSAVNTEAFF
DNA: TGTGCCAGCAGTGACTCTGCGGTGAACACTGAAGCTTTCTTT